Below, one TCR beta chain is given with its context. These data come from a study of blood T cell repertoires in COVID-19. Study background: Donors in the United States, Italy and Spain gave samples during acute or convalescent COVID-19.

Repertoires were generated with immunoSEQ multiplex PCR, while TCRdb's copy carries only in-frame clones and drops some. The table lists over 12,000 clones, approximately 92% of them singletons. The receptor's source is a human donor with active COVID-19. The donor label of this sample is uncertain. The sample was peripheral blood.

The CDR3 protein is CASRLAGTASSPLHF. The CDR3 coding sequence is TGTGCCAGCAGACTCGCCGGGACAGCTAGTTCACCCCTCCACTTT. This rearrangement joins TRBV5-4 to TRBJ1-6; 7 bases align to TRBD1. V lost 5 bases to trimming and J lost 9 bases; unmatched junction nucleotides: 11. Germline CDR1 reads SGHNT; CDR2 reads YYREEE (reference sequence). The CDR3 is 15 amino acids. Full variable domain (outside the CDR3, taken from reference TRBV5-4 and TRBJ1-6): ETGVTQSPTHLIKTRGQQVTLRCSSQSGHNTVSWYQQALGQGPQFIFQYYREEENGRGNFPPRFSGLQFPNYSSELNVNALELDDSALYLCASRLAGTASSPLHFGNGTRLTVT.